This T cell receptor beta chain is drawn from a study of T-cell memory formation after mild COVID-19. Study summary: Largely donor-specific sequence clusters came from a couple of donors.

Trimming left V 1 base short and J 3 bases short, with 15 bases between. This CDR3 spans 15 amino acids. CDR1 is DFQATT and CDR2 is SNEGSKA in the germline V gene (reference sequence). From the 5' RACE reads, TCRdb called clonotypes with MiXCR, one entry per CDR3 protein. The sample consists of 500,000 to 650,000 distinct CDR3 sequences, about 20% of them appearing once. The sequence came from an adult woman who had mild COVID-19 (a few samples of this study predate the infection). Cell type and time point are not known. Sequenced material: PBMCs or a T cell subset sorted from them (not recorded which). V and J are TRBV20-1 and TRBJ1-2, with D perhaps matching TRBD1 (5 bases). Here the CDR3 reads CSARGDGGVYYGYTF. In DNA, the CDR3 is TGCAGTGCTAGAGGAGACGGGGGAGTGTACTATGGCTACACCTTC.